This entry is about one T cell receptor beta chain. The germline V and J ends were trimmed by 3 bases and 8 bases, with 6 bases remaining between them. CDR1 and CDR2 from the germline V gene are SGHDN and FVKESK. This CDR3 spans 11 amino acids. Each CDR3 protein is one row after TCRdb ran MiXCR on the 5' RACE reads. Of some 79,000 distinct CDR3 sequences in the sample, around an eighth are singletons; the top ten hold 6.8%. The record originates from a study of neurological immune-mediated disorders. This receptor was obtained from a woman aged 45-65 years in good health. The chain recombines TRBV14 with TRBJ2-3, with D perhaps matching TRBD1 or TRBD2 (5 bases each). Sample: PBMCs. The chain's CDR3 is CASSHGGTQYF. The CDR3 DNA reads as TGTGCCAGCAGCCATGGGGGTACGCAGTATTTT.